The rows below give T cell receptor beta chains drawn from one sample of a study of cytomegalovirus exposure and HLA in healthy donors. The protocol was immunoSEQ multiplex PCR, while the TCRdb copy is restricted to in-frame clones and leaves out a portion. This sample has about 55,000 clones; approximately 80% occur once, and the top ten carry over 2.5%. Sample: PBMCs. The receptors were gathered from a female donor in good health and CMV-seronegative. Each CDR3 is given with its conserved first and last residue. A D gene is named only where the DNA matches it firmly. Clone size is not always given. Where it is, it says once, few, many or a class for expanded clones.

TRBV7-2	NA	14	NA	TRBJ1-3	CASSSGHSGNTIYF	TGTGCCAGCAGCTCGGGACACTCTGGAAACACCATATATTTT
TRBV5-1	NA	16	TRBD1	TRBJ2-3	CASSFGQGTSTDTQYF	TGCGCCAGCAGCTTCGGACAGGGGACGAGCACAGATACGCAGTATTTT
TRBV5-6	once	15	NA	TRBJ2-7	CASSLGGQSNYEQYF	TGTGCCAGCAGCTTGGGCGGACAAAGTAACTACGAGCAGTACTTC
TRBV6-4	medium-sized	16	TRBD1	TRBJ1-3	CASRYRGKRFGNTIYF	TGTGCCAGCAGGTACAGGGGGAAGCGATTTGGAAACACCATATATTTT
TRBV5-6	NA	18	TRBD1	TRBJ1-1	CASSLIGGTVRVDTEAFF	TGTGCCAGCAGCTTGATAGGAGGGACAGTGAGGGTGGACACTGAAGCTTTCTTT
TRBV6-6	NA	15	NA	TRBJ2-1	CASRGDRTKNNEQFF	TGTGCCAGCAGAGGAGACAGGACAAAAAACAATGAGCAGTTCTTC
TRBV5-4	NA	15	TRBD1	TRBJ1-6	CASSLTGDSNSPLHF	TGTGCCAGCAGCTTGACAGGGGATTCAAATTCACCCCTCCACTTT
TRBV9	NA	14	NA	TRBJ2-7	CASSGDTGQNEQYF	TGTGCCAGCAGCGGGGACACGGGCCAAAACGAGCAGTACTTC
TRBV6-1	NA	15	TRBD1	TRBJ2-1	CASRETGVAYNEQFF	TGTGCCAGCAGGGAAACAGGGGTTGCCTACAATGAGCAGTTCTTC
TRBV6-6	NA	13	TRBD1	TRBJ2-7	CASREKDRAEMYF	TGTGCCAGCAGAGAAAAGGACAGGGCTGAGATGTACTTC
TRBV6-1	NA	15	NA	TRBJ1-4	CASSGAAGINEKLFF	TGTGCCAGCAGTGGTGCGGCAGGGATCAATGAAAAACTGTTTTTT
TRBV30	NA	14	NA	TRBJ2-3	CAWSVSERVDTQYF	TGTGCCTGGAGTGTATCAGAGCGAGTTGATACGCAGTATTTT
TRBV27	few	14	NA	TRBJ2-7	CASSLDSETYEQYF	TGTGCCAGCAGTTTAGACTCAGAAACCTACGAGCAGTACTTC
TRBV19	NA	16	TRBD1	TRBJ2-7	CASRPTSTGGYYEQYF	TGTGCCAGTAGACCAACCTCGACAGGGGGCTACTACGAGCAGTACTTC
TRBV7-2	NA	16	TRBD2	TRBJ2-2	CASSASGRAGTGELFF	TGTGCCAGCAGCGCTAGCGGGAGGGCGGGCACCGGGGAGCTGTTTTTT
TRBV6-5	NA	15	TRBD2	TRBJ2-5	CASSTLAGYQETQYF	TGTGCCAGCAGTACTCTAGCGGGGTACCAAGAGACCCAGTACTTC
TRBV7-9	NA	12	NA	TRBJ2-7	CSSTPPGYEQYF	TGTTCCAGCACGCCGCCAGGCTACGAGCAGTACTTC
TRBV11-3	NA	13	NA	TRBJ1-1	CASSLGPTRRAFF	TGTGCCAGCAGCTTAGGCCCTACCCGAAGAGCTTTCTTT